The 10 T cell receptor beta chains below were found in one sample sequenced in a study of blood T cell repertoires in COVID-19. Libraries were prepared by immunoSEQ multiplex PCR; TCRdb keeps only in-frame clonotypes and omits some of them. The sample records roughly 59,000 clones, about four fifths being singletons. Sequenced material: peripheral blood. Receptor source: a human donor in a cohort sampled during active COVID-19.

This chain connects TRBV6-5 to TRBJ2-2; TRBD1 matches at 8 bases. V lost 6 bases and J lost 7; bases outside the gene matches: 7. Germline CDR1 is MNHEY and CDR2 is SVGAGI. The CDR3 length is 14 residues. CDR3 nucleotides: TGTGCCAGCAGCAAGGACAGGGTGGACGGGGAGCTGTTTTTT. This encodes CASSKDRVDGELFF.

The chain employs TRBV5-6 and TRBJ2-5, with no clear D. CDR3 length: 15 amino acids. V lost 0 bases and J lost 2, with 11 bases in between. Germline V gene data show CDR1 as SGHDT and CDR2 as YYEEEE. The CDR3 nucleotides are TGTGCCAGCAGCTTGGTACAGAGCCATCAAGAGACCCAGTACTTC. This translates into CASSLVQSHQETQYF. Variable domain in full (rest from reference TRBV5-6 and TRBJ2-5): DAGVTQSPTHLIKTRGQQVTLRCSPKSGHDTVSWYQQALGQGPQFIFQYYEEEERQRGNFPDRFSGHQFPNYSSELNVNALLLGDSALYLCASSLVQSHQETQYFGPGTRLLVL.

The chain employs TRBV7-3 and TRBJ2-5, with D unclear. Germline V lookup: CDR1 SGHTA, CDR2 FQGTGA. V was pared by 3 bases and J by 0 bases, with 5 bases between. This CDR3 is 13 amino acids long. DNA for the CDR3: TGTGCCAGCAGCTTGGAGTACCAAGAGACCCAGTACTTC. The encoded protein is CASSLEYQETQYF.

The rearrangement links TRBV9 to TRBJ2-5; D unclear. Germline values: CDR1 SGDLS, CDR2 YYNGEE. The CDR3 totals 15 residues. Trimming left V 0 bases short and J 3 bases short, with 12 bases between. The CDR3 nucleotides read TGTGCCAGCAGCGTAGGGAGTATCGGCAAAGAGACCCAGTACTTC. Translation: CASSVGSIGKETQYF.

This clone was recorded many times. The J gene is TRBJ1-5, the V gene TRBV5-8; possibly TRBD1 for D (5 bases). Looked up from germline, CDR1 is SGHTS and CDR2 is YDEGEE. The CDR3 sequence is 15 residues long. V was pared by 3 bases and J by 0 bases, with 10 bases between. CDR3 sequence: CASSWQGYSNQPQHF. The CDR3 DNA reads TGTGCCAGCAGCTGGCAGGGTTATAGCAATCAGCCCCAGCATTTT.

V and J are TRBV18 and TRBJ1-3; D is perhaps TRBD1 (6 bases). Trimming pared 3 bases from V and 0 bases from J, leaving 18 bases between. In germline, CDR1 is KGHSH, CDR2 LQKENI. CDR3 length equals 18 residues. The CDR3 bases are TGTGCCAGCTCACCGCTGGGGGCAGGGTCAAGCTCTGGAAACACCATATATTTT. This sequence encodes CASSPLGAGSSSGNTIYF.

The chain uses TRBV7-2 and TRBJ2-7, with D maybe TRBD1 (6 bases). Germline V gives CDR1 SGHTA, CDR2 FQGNSA. V lost 5 bases to trimming and J lost 0 bases, with 14 bases between them. The CDR3 is made up of 15 amino acids. The CDR3 spells CASSRVGTSSYEQYF. The CDR3 nucleotides are TGTGCCAGCAGCCGCGTTGGGACAAGCTCCTACGAGCAGTACTTC.

The V and J genes are TRBV20-1 and TRBJ2-1, with D perhaps matching TRBD2 (5 bases). Germline CDR1 is DFQATT and CDR2 is SNEGSKA (reference sequence). Trimming removed 3 bases at V and 10 bases at J, with 10 bases between. This CDR3 has 11 amino acids. CDR3 sequence: CSARDFSEQFF. The CDR3 nucleotides read TGCAGTGCTAGGGACTTTTCAGAGCAGTTCTTC.

Only one count was recorded for this clone. The rearrangement links TRBV4-1 to TRBJ1-5; no reliable D call. The V end lost 0 bases, the J end lost 8 bases, and 20 bases lay between the germline ends. The CDR3 totals 17 residues. Germline assignment: CDR1 MGHRA and CDR2 YSYEKL. The CDR3 region has the DNA TGCGCCAGCAGCCAAGATTGGCAGGCAGACCCTCGGAAGCCCCAGCATTTT. Encoded protein: CASSQDWQADPRKPQHF.

This chain joins TRBV5-1 and TRBJ1-2; 9 bases map to TRBD1. The germline V gene has CDR1 SGHRS and CDR2 YFSETQ. The junction had 9 bases not matched to a gene; V was cut back by 4 bases and J by 8 bases. The CDR3 covers 14 residues. CDR3 coding DNA: TGCGCCAGCAGCCCTACAGGGGGCTCCCTGGGCTACACCTTC. Its protein product is CASSPTGGSLGYTF.